The 5 T cell receptor beta chains below were found in one sample sequenced in a study of shared clonotypes between healthy human individuals. Assay used: immunoSEQ multiplex PCR; TCRdb lists only in-frame clones, some missing. The sample comprises some 550,000 clones, roughly 97% of which are singletons, and about 0.06% rests with the top ten. The sequenced sample consisted of naive CD4+ T cells sorted from blood. Subset reported: CD45RA+ positively selected. These receptors all come from a woman in her twenties or thirties in good health.

This rearrangement joins TRBV30 to TRBJ1-6, with 9 bases aligning to TRBD1. The CDR3 is 15 amino acids. The V gene's germline CDR1 is GTSNPN and CDR2 SVGIG (reference sequence). The J segment lost 10 bases and the V segment lost 0 bases, leaving 7 bases of the junction unmatched. The CDR3: CAWSVRGQGNSPLHF. DNA of the CDR3: TGTGCCTGGAGTGTACGAGGACAGGGGAACTCACCCCTCCACTTT.

This chain joins TRBV7-8 and TRBJ1-6; 7 bases are shared with TRBD1. The CDR3 runs 16 residues. Looked up from germline, CDR1 is SGHVS and CDR2 is FQNEAQ. Trimming at V came to 3 bases and at J to 6 bases, leaving 8 bases not matched to a gene. CDR3 region: CASSFERGRLNSPLHF. The CDR3 DNA follows: TGTGCCAGCAGCTTTGAAAGGGGGCGGCTTAATTCACCCCTCCACTTT.

As regards this clone: The sample carries other DNA sequences with the same CDR3. The chain uses TRBV18 and TRBJ2-7; possibly TRBD1 for D (5 bases). Germline V gives CDR1 KGHSH, CDR2 LQKENI. CDR3 length: 13 amino acids. With 2 bases removed from V and 0 bases from J, the gap between germline ends came to 5 bases. The DNA for the CDR3 is TGTGCCAGCTCACCAGACAGCTCCTACGAGCAGTACTTC. Its translation: CASSPDSSYEQYF.

As DNA, the CDR3 is TGCAGCGTTTCACGCGGGACAGGGAACAATGAGCAGTTCTTC. It codes for CSVSRGTGNNEQFF. The rearrangement links TRBV29-1 to TRBJ2-1; TRBD1 matches 9 bases. After removal of 5 bases from V and 5 bases from J, the junction contained 7 bases not matched to a gene. This CDR3 has 14 residues. Germline lookup yields CDR1 SQVTM and CDR2 ANQGSEA.

This clone was seen only once. Other nucleotide sequences from this sample produce the same CDR3. In nucleotides, the CDR3 is TGTGCCAGCAGCGTAGTGGGGACCGGGGAGCTGTTTTTT. This sequence encodes CASSVVGTGELFF. The chain recombines TRBV9 with TRBJ2-2; D remains ambiguous. The V end was cut by 0 bases, the J end by 5 bases, with 5 bases between. CDR1 SGDLS and CDR2 YYNGEE come from the germline V gene. The CDR3 length is 13 residues.